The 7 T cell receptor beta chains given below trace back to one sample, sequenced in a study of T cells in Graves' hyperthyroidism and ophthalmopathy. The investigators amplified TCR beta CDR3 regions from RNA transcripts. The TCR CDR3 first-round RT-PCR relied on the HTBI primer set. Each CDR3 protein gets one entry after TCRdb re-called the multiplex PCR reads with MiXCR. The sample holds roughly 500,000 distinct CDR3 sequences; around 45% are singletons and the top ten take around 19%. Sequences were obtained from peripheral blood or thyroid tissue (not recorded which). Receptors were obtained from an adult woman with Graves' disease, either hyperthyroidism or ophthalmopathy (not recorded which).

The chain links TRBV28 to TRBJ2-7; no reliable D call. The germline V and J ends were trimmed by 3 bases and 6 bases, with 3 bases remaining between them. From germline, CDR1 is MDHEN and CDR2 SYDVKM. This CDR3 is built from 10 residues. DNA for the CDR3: TGTGCCAGCAGTTTCACCGAGCAGTACTTC. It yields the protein CASSFTEQYF.

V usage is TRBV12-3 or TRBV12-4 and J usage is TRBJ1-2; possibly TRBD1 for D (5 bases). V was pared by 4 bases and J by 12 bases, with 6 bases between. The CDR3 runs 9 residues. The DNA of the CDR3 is TGTGCCAGCAGTTGGGGGAACACCTTC. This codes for CASSWGNTF.

CDR3 DNA: TGCAGTGCTCCGAAAGCGGGAGGTCGCCGGTCCACCGGGGAGCTGTTTTTT. This translates into CSAPKAGGRRSTGELFF. This chain joins TRBV20-1 and TRBJ2-2; 9 bases agree with TRBD2. The CDR3 length is 17 residues. Trimming at V came to 5 bases and at J to 4 bases, leaving 14 bases not matched to a gene. CDR1 is DFQATT and CDR2 is SNEGSKA in the germline V gene (reference sequence).

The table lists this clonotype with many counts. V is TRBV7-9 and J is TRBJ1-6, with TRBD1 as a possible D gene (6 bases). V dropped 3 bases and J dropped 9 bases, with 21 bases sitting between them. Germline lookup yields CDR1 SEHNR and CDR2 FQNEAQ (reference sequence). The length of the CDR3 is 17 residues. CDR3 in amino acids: CASSLTGSWVEFSPLHF. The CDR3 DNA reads TGTGCCAGCAGCTTGACAGGCTCCTGGGTGGAATTTTCACCCCTCCACTTT.

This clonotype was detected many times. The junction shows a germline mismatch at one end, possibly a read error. CDR3 sequence reads: CSAGDRWSSYNSPLHF. The CDR3 DNA reads as TGCAGTGCTGGAGACCGGTGGAGCTCCTATAATTCACCCCTCCACTTT. The V call is TRBV20-1, the J call TRBJ1-6; D is unclear. Germline V CDR1 and CDR2: DFQATT, SNEGSKA (reference sequence). This CDR3 spans 16 amino acids.

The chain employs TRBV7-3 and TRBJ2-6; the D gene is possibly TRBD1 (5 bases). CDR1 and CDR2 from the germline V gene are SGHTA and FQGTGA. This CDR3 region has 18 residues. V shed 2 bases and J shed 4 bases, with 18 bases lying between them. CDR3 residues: CASSLRLGRRTGANVLTF. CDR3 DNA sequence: TGTGCCAGCAGCTTACGGCTGGGGCGGCGGACCGGGGCCAACGTCCTGACTTTC. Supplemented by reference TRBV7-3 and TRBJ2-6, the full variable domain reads GAGVSQTPSNKVTEKGKYVELRCDPISGHTALYWYRQSLGQGPEFLIYFQGTGAADDSGLPNDRFFAVRPEGSVSTLKIQRTERGDSAVYLCASSLRLGRRTGANVLTFGAGSRLTVL.

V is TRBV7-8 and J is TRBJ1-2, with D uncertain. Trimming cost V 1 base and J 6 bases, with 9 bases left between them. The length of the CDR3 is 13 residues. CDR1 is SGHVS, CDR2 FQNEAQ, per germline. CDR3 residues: CASSLGAGHGYTF. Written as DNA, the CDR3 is TGTGCCAGCAGCTTAGGCGCTGGACATGGCTACACCTTC. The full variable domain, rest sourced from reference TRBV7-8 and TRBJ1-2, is GAGVSQSPRYKVAKRGQDVALRCDPISGHVSLFWYQQALGQGPEFLTYFQNEAQLDKSGLPSDRFFAERPEGSVSTLKIQRTQQEDSAVYLCASSLGAGHGYTFGSGTRLTVV.